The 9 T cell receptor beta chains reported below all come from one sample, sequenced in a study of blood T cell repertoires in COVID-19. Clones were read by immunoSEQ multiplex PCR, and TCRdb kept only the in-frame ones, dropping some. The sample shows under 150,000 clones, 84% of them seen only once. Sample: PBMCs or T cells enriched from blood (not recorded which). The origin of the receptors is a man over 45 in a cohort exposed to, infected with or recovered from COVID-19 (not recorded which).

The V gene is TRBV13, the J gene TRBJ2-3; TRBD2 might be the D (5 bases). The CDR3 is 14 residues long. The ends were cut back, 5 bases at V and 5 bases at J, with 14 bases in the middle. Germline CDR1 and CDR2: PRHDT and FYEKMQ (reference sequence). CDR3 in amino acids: CASSPSFGGDTQYF. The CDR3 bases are TGTGCCAGCAGCCCTTCCTTTGGAGGAGATACGCAGTATTTT.

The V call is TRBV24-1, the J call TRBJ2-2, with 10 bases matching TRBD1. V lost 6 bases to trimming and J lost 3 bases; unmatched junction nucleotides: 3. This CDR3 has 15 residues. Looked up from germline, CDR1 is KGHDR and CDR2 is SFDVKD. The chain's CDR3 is CATSRGQGDTGELFF. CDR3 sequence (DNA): TGTGCCACCAGTCGCGGACAGGGGGACACCGGGGAGCTGTTTTTT.

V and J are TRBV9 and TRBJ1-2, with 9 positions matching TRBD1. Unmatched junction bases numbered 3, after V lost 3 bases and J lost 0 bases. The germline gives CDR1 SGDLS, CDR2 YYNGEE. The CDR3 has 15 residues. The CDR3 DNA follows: TGTGCCAGCAGCGGGGGACAGGGTTCTAACTATGGCTACACCTTC. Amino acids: CASSGGQGSNYGYTF. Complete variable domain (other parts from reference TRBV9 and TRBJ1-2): DSGVTQTPKHLITATGQRVTLRCSPRSGDLSVYWYQQSLDQGLQFLIQYYNGEERAKGNILERFSAQQFPDLHSELNLSSLELGDSALYFCASSGGQGSNYGYTFGSGTRLTVV.

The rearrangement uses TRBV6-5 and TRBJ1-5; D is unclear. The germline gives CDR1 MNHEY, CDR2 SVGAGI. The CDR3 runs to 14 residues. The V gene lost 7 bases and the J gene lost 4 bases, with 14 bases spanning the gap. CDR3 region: CASIAGHGNQPQHF. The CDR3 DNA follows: TGTGCCAGCATTGCGGGCCACGGTAATCAGCCCCAGCATTTT.

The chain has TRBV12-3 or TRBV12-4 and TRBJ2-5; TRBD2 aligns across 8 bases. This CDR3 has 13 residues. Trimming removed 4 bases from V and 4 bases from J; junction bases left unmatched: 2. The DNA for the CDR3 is TGTGCCAGCAGTTCGGGGGGGGGAGAGACCCAGTACTTC. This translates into CASSSGGGETQYF.

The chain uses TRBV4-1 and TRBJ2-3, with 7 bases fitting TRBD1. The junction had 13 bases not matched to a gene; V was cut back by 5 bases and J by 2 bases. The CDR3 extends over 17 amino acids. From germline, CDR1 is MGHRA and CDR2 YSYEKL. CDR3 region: CASSVIYRDRATDTQYF. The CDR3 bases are TGCGCCAGCAGCGTAATATATCGGGACAGAGCCACAGATACGCAGTATTTT.

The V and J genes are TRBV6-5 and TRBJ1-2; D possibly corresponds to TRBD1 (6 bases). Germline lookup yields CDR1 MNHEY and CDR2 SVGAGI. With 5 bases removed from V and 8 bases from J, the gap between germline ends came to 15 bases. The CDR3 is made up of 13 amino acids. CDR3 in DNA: TGTGCCAGCAGTCTCGGGGGGCTTGCGGGCTACACCTTC. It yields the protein CASSLGGLAGYTF.

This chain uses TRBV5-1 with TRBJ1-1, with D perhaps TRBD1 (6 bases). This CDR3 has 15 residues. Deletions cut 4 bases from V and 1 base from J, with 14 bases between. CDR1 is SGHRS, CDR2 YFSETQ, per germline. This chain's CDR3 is CASSLTGGQNTEAFF. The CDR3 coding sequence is TGCGCCAGCAGCCTGACAGGCGGACAGAACACTGAAGCTTTCTTT.

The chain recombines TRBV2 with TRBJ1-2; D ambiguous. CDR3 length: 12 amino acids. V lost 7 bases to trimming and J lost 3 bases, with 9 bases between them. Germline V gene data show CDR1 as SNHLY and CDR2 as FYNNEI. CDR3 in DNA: TGTGCCAGCAAAACAGAATACTATGGCTACACCTTC. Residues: CASKTEYYGYTF.